Presented here are 19 T cell receptor beta chains from one specimen sequenced in a study of blood T cell repertoires in COVID-19. The assay was immunoSEQ multiplex PCR, and TCRdb's table has in-frame clones only and misses some. The sample records 93,000 or so clones, around 88% being singletons. The material sequenced was peripheral blood. These receptors originate from a human donor in a cohort sampled during active COVID-19.

The chain has TRBV10-1 and TRBJ1-1; TRBD1 agrees at 9 bases. The germline CDR1 and CDR2 sequences are WNHNN and SYGVQD (reference sequence). This CDR3 spans 17 amino acids. V lost 3 bases, J lost 4 bases, and 12 bases stayed unmatched. The CDR3: CASSDSRTTGGVTEAFF. DNA of the CDR3: TGCGCCAGCAGTGATTCCAGAACTACAGGGGGCGTCACTGAAGCTTTCTTT.

The V and J genes are TRBV5-1 and TRBJ2-1, with a tentative D call TRBD1 (6 bases). From germline, CDR1 is SGHRS and CDR2 YFSETQ. The CDR3 has 15 residues. With 0 bases removed from V and 8 bases from J, the gap between germline ends came to 15 bases. The CDR3 region has the DNA TGCGCCAGCAGCTTGGTCCGGGCAGGGGTCGATGAGCAGTTCTTC. It is translated as CASSLVRAGVDEQFF.

The chain recombines TRBV5-1 with TRBJ2-7; no firm D call. Deletions cut 0 bases from V and 7 bases from J, with 11 bases between. The CDR3 loop spans 13 amino acids. Germline loops: CDR1 SGHRS, CDR2 YFSETQ. In nucleotides, the CDR3 is TGCGCCAGCAGCTTGGGAAGCATTGGTGAGCAGTACTTC. It encodes CASSLGSIGEQYF.

In nucleotides, the CDR3 is TGTGCCAGCAGTGAACATCCCCTGGGGCTAGCGGGGGGCACAGATACGCAGTATTTT. Translation: CASSEHPLGLAGGTDTQYF. The rearrangement links TRBV6-4 to TRBJ2-3, with 10 positions matching TRBD2. Losses at the gene ends were 3 bases for V and 1 base for J; bases not matched to a gene: 13. Germline assignment: CDR1 MRHNA and CDR2 SNTAGT. This CDR3 comprises 19 residues.

The chain joins TRBV7-6 to TRBJ1-5; 10 bases are shared with TRBD1. Per the germline V gene, CDR1 is SGHVS and CDR2 is FNYEAQ. The V gene end was trimmed by 5 bases and the J gene end by 7 bases; junction bases not matched to a gene: 5. The CDR3 runs 14 residues. The CDR3 nucleotides read TGTGCCAGCAGCAGACAGGGGGCACAACAGCCCCAGCATTTT. This translates into CASSRQGAQQPQHF.

This rearrangement joins TRBV25-1 to TRBJ1-2; 9 bases map to TRBD1. The CDR3 runs to 15 residues. Germline V lookup: CDR1 MGHDK, CDR2 SYGVNS. V was pared by 0 bases and J by 8 bases, with 7 bases of the junction left unmatched. CDR3 amino acids: CASSEYEQGAGGYTF. Here the CDR3 DNA reads TGTGCCAGCAGTGAATATGAACAGGGGGCTGGAGGCTACACCTTC.

The chain employs TRBV7-9 and TRBJ2-7; D unclear. The V gene's germline CDR1 is SEHNR and CDR2 FQNEAQ (reference sequence). V was cut by 1 base and J by 1 base, with 8 bases left in between. The CDR3 runs 14 residues. The CDR3, as DNA: TGTGCCAGCAGCTTAGTTGCGGATTCCTACGAGCAGTACTTC. This encodes CASSLVADSYEQYF. The full variable domain, its missing parts supplied by reference TRBV7-9 and TRBJ2-7, is DTGVSQNPRHKITKRGQNVTFRCDPISEHNRLYWYRQTLGQGPEFLTYFQNEAQLEKSRLLSDRFSAERPKGSFSTLEIQRTEQGDSAMYLCASSLVADSYEQYFGPGTRLTVT.

The V and J genes are TRBV27 and TRBJ1-2, with a tentative D call TRBD1 (5 bases). The CDR3 has 14 amino acids. Germline CDR1 MNHEY, CDR2 SMNVEV (reference sequence). V lost 8 bases to trimming and J lost 7 bases, with 20 bases between them. The CDR3 coding sequence is TGTGCCAGCTCTGATTTTGGGGTTAGGGGTGGCTACACCTTC. Amino acids: CASSDFGVRGGYTF.

The chain joins TRBV3-1 (or the pseudogene TRBV3-2) to TRBJ2-7; 8 bases align to TRBD2. Losses at the gene ends were 1 base for V and 5 bases for J; bases not matched to a gene: 4. CDR1 is LGHDT, CDR2 YNNKEL, per germline (reference sequence). The CDR3 is 14 amino acids. CDR3 loop: CASSQAGGRDEQYF. The CDR3 coding sequence is TGTGCCAGCAGCCAAGCGGGAGGGCGGGACGAGCAGTACTTC.

The rearrangement joins TRBV9 to TRBJ2-7; no firm D call. From germline, CDR1 is SGDLS and CDR2 YYNGEE. The ends were cut back, 3 bases at V and 1 base at J, with 14 bases in the middle. This CDR3 region has 15 residues. CDR3 nucleotides: TGTGCCAGCAGCGCCCCCCACACGCGGTCCTACGAGCAGTACTTC. It codes for CASSAPHTRSYEQYF.

V usage is TRBV5-1 and J usage is TRBJ1-2, with TRBD1 matching 10 bases. Germline V gene lookup returns CDR1 SGHRS and CDR2 YFSETQ. Trimming took 6 bases from V and 2 from J; bases not matched to a gene: 13. This CDR3 has 17 amino acids. The CDR3 region is CASKETPPGQGNYGYTF. CDR3 DNA sequence: TGCGCCAGCAAGGAAACCCCCCCGGGACAGGGGAACTATGGCTACACCTTC.

The CDR3 reads CASSSPRGLREKLFF. The DNA of the CDR3 is TGTGCCAGTAGTTCCCCCAGGGGGCTTCGTGAAAAACTGTTTTTT. V gene TRBV19 combines with J gene TRBJ1-4, with 8 bases that match TRBD1. Losses at the gene ends were 5 bases for V and 7 bases for J; bases not matched to a gene: 9. The CDR3 contains 15 residues. Germline CDR1 reads LNHDA; CDR2 reads SQIVND (reference sequence).

This sequence joins TRBV4-1 and TRBJ1-3, with a tentative D call TRBD1 (5 bases). Germline V gene lookup returns CDR1 MGHRA and CDR2 YSYEKL. Trimming removed 3 bases at V and 0 bases at J, with 12 bases between. The CDR3 runs to 16 residues. CDR3 in DNA: TGCGCCAGCAGCCACCCTCAAGACAGCTCTGGAAACACCATATATTTT. Protein product: CASSHPQDSSGNTIYF.

The chain has TRBV6-5 and TRBJ1-5; TRBD1 aligns across 7 bases. V lost 6 bases, J lost 6 bases, and 8 bases stayed unmatched. Germline lookup yields CDR1 MNHEY and CDR2 SVGAGI. The CDR3 length is 14 residues. The CDR3 bases are TGTGCCAGCAGGCTGACAGGGCTGAGTCAGCCCCAGCATTTT. Its protein is CASRLTGLSQPQHF.

This chain joins TRBV5-1 and TRBJ2-1; TRBD2 is a possible D gene (5 bases). The CDR3 has 14 amino acids. V was shortened by 2 bases and J by 8 bases, with 14 bases between the two germline ends. Looked up from germline, CDR1 is SGHRS and CDR2 is YFSETQ. The CDR3 is CASSLSRSEDEQFF. CDR3 nucleotides: TGCGCCAGCAGCTTATCTCGCTCGGAGGATGAGCAGTTCTTC.

The chain has TRBV11-2 and TRBJ2-3; 10 nucleotides match TRBD2. CDR3 length: 13 amino acids. The germline V gene has CDR1 SGHAT and CDR2 FQNNGV. Unmatched junction bases numbered 0, after V lost 5 bases and J lost 4 bases. The CDR3: CASSSGGADTQYF. The CDR3, as DNA: TGTGCCAGCAGCAGCGGGGGGGCAGATACGCAGTATTTT. Full variable domain (rest looked up from reference TRBV11-2 and TRBJ2-3): EAGVAQSPRYKIIEKRQSVAFWCNPISGHATLYWYQQILGQGPKLLIQFQNNGVVDDSQLPKDRFSAERLKGVDSTLKIQPAKLEDSAVYLCASSSGGADTQYFGPGTRLTVL.

This chain uses TRBV24-1 with TRBJ2-2; 7 bases match TRBD1. Germline trimming cut 5 bases from V and 4 bases from J; bases unmatched to any gene: 3. This CDR3 is built from 14 residues. From germline, CDR1 is KGHDR and CDR2 SFDVKD. This CDR3 is CATSVGGGTGELFF. CDR3 in DNA: TGTGCCACCAGTGTAGGGGGCGGCACCGGGGAGCTGTTTTTT.

This clone occurred once. The V and J genes are TRBV4-2 and TRBJ2-1; 9 bases agree with TRBD2. Germline V lookup: CDR1 LGHNA, CDR2 YNFKEQ. The CDR3 consists of 16 residues. Unmatched junction bases numbered 2, after V lost 2 bases and J lost 0 bases. In DNA, the CDR3 is TGTGCCAGCAGCCAACTAGCGGGGAGCTCCTACAATGAGCAGTTCTTC. Translating it yields CASSQLAGSSYNEQFF.

For this clone: The same CDR3 arises from other DNA sequences in this sample as well. The chain combines TRBV10-3 with TRBJ2-1, with 10 bases that match TRBD2. The CDR3 has 14 amino acids. The germline V gene has CDR1 ENHRY and CDR2 SYGVKD. The J segment lost 2 bases and the V segment lost 7 bases, leaving 2 bases of the junction unmatched. The CDR3 DNA reads as TGTGCCATCAAAGCGGGAGGGACCTACAATGAGCAGTTCTTC. The encoded protein is CAIKAGGTYNEQFF.